One sample yielded the 17 T cell receptor beta chains listed below, sequenced in a study of CD8+ T cells in alopecia areata. Treatment given: oral pan-JAK inhibitor, 5-10 mg twice daily. RNA was extracted and reverse transcribed into cDNA as the sequencing template. Only in-frame clones appear in the TCRdb table, and some are missing; sequencing was by immunoSEQ multiplex PCR. The sample has a few hundred thousand clones, approximately 38% seen once. The specimen comprised CD4+ T cells sorted from blood, sampled at approximately week 31, from a patient treated with tofacitinib. The receptors derive from a human donor with alopecia areata.

This clone was seen at least ten times. The CDR3 protein is CASSYSPGLANVLTF. CDR3 DNA sequence: TGTGCCAGCAGTTACTCTCCCGGTTTGGCCAACGTCCTGACTTTC. V gene TRBV6-5 combines with J gene TRBJ2-6; D gene uncertain. The CDR3 is 15 amino acids. Trimming pared 0 bases from V and 6 bases from J, leaving 9 bases between. Per the germline V gene, CDR1 is MNHEY and CDR2 is SVGAGI.

This sequence joins TRBV2 and TRBJ2-1; 9 nucleotides align to TRBD1. V shed 6 bases and J 7 bases; nucleotides not matched to a gene: 7. This CDR3 has 14 amino acids. The germline V gene has CDR1 SNHLY and CDR2 FYNNEI. Written as DNA, the CDR3 is TGTGCCAGCAGGGCAGGACAGGGGAGAAATGAGCAGTTCTTC. It encodes CASRAGQGRNEQFF.

V is TRBV4-2 and J is TRBJ2-5, with no clear D. V was cut by 0 bases and J by 2 bases, with 1 base left in between. CDR3 size: 12 residues. Germline V gives CDR1 LGHNA, CDR2 YNFKEQ. CDR3 sequence: CASSQEQETQYF. The CDR3 nucleotides are TGTGCCAGCAGCCAAGAACAAGAGACCCAGTACTTC.

The chain joins TRBV10-3 to TRBJ2-1; 7 bases agree with TRBD2. V lost 4 bases to trimming and J lost 7 bases; unmatched junction nucleotides: 4. This CDR3 has 13 residues. The germline CDR1 and CDR2 sequences are ENHRY and SYGVKD. CDR3 nucleotide sequence: TGTGCCATCAGTGGGAACGGGGGGAATGAGCAGTTCTTC. It is translated as CAISGNGGNEQFF.

This clone was counted a few times. This chain uses TRBV19 with TRBJ2-6; 9 positions agree with TRBD1. Germline V gene sequence: CDR1 LNHDA, CDR2 SQIVND (reference sequence). Germline trimming cut 5 bases from V and 0 bases from J; bases unmatched to any gene: 8. This CDR3 is 18 amino acids long. The CDR3 sequence: CASSPSGQGSSGANVLTF. CDR3 in DNA: TGTGCCAGTAGTCCATCGGGACAGGGTTCCTCTGGGGCCAACGTCCTGACTTTC.

The sample holds a few counts of this clone. This chain links TRBV5-7 with TRBJ2-7; 8 positions match TRBD1. TRBV5-7 is known as an ORF, though its function is uncertain. J was trimmed by 5 bases and V by 4 bases; bases with no gene match: 8. This CDR3 has 14 amino acids. CDR3 DNA sequence: TGTGCCAGCAGCCTCGACAGGGGCGACCACGAGCAGTACTTC. Translating gives CASSLDRGDHEQYF.

The rearrangement joins TRBV7-9 to TRBJ2-5; TRBD2 matches 7 bases. V trimming: 6 bases; J trimming: 0 bases; junction bases outside the gene matches: 10. The germline CDR1 and CDR2 sequences are SEHNR and FQNEAQ (reference sequence). This CDR3 is 16 amino acids long. The CDR3 bases are TGTGCCAGCAGACGAGCCGGGGGGAGGGACCAAGAGACCCAGTACTTC. As protein: CASRRAGGRDQETQYF.

A few counts support this clone. V usage is TRBV19 and J usage is TRBJ1-2; 9 bases match TRBD1. Trimming removed 4 bases from V and 5 bases from J; junction bases left unmatched: 14. CDR1 and CDR2 from the germline V gene are LNHDA and SQIVND (reference sequence). The CDR3 sequence is 17 residues long. The CDR3 bases are TGTGCCAGTAGTACCCATCGCCGTGGACAGGGGATTTATGGCTACACCTTC. It is translated as CASSTHRRGQGIYGYTF.

The chain uses TRBV29-1 and TRBJ1-1; D not certain. The germline CDR1 and CDR2 sequences are SQVTM and ANQGSEA. Trimming removed 3 bases from V and 1 base from J, with 3 bases in between. The CDR3 extends over 11 amino acids. As DNA, the CDR3 is TGCAGCGTTGACACGAACACTGAAGCTTTCTTT. Protein sequence: CSVDTNTEAFF. The full variable domain, rest sourced from reference TRBV29-1 and TRBJ1-1, is SAVISQKPSRDICQRGTSLTIQCQVDSQVTMMFWYRQQPGQSLTLIATANQGSEATYESGFVIDKFPISRPNLTFSTLTVSNMSPEDSSIYLCSVDTNTEAFFGQGTRLTVV.

Only a few counts were recorded for this clone. The chain is built from TRBV7-2 and TRBJ2-7; D call uncertain. Germline V gene data show CDR1 as SGHTA and CDR2 as FQGNSA. V was pared by 5 bases and J by 1 base, with 15 bases between. CDR3 size: 15 residues. CDR3 in amino acids: CASSEAVGKSYEQYF. Written as DNA, the CDR3 is TGTGCCAGCAGCGAGGCGGTGGGGAAGTCCTACGAGCAGTACTTC.

In its sample, this clone was seen once. The genes are TRBV6-6 and TRBJ2-3; 9 nucleotides match TRBD2. The ends lost 4 bases at V and 0 bases at J; junction bases unmatched: 2. Germline values: CDR1 MNHNY, CDR2 SVGAGI (reference sequence). The length of the CDR3 is 15 residues. The chain's CDR3 is CASSSSGASTDTQYF. The CDR3 nucleotides read TGTGCCAGCAGTTCTAGCGGGGCGAGCACAGATACGCAGTATTTT.

J is TRBJ1-2 and V is TRBV11-2; D is unresolved. The length of the CDR3 is 15 residues. Germline CDR1 SGHAT, CDR2 FQNNGV. The ends were cut back, 3 bases at V and 2 bases at J, with 13 bases in the middle. The CDR3 reads CASSFEQHQNYGYTF. The CDR3 DNA is TGTGCCAGCAGCTTCGAGCAGCACCAAAACTATGGCTACACCTTC.

The rearrangement uses TRBV18 and TRBJ1-1; 7 positions agree with TRBD1. Germline V gene lookup returns CDR1 KGHSH and CDR2 LQKENI. CDR3 length equals 15 residues. V lost 1 base to trimming and J lost 6 bases; unmatched junction nucleotides: 8. This chain's CDR3 is CASSPQGASVSEAFF. Here the CDR3 DNA reads TGTGCCAGCTCACCACAGGGGGCTAGTGTCTCTGAAGCTTTCTTT.

This rearrangement joins TRBV19 to TRBJ2-1; the match to TRBD2 covers 8 bases. Germline values: CDR1 LNHDA, CDR2 SQIVND (reference sequence). The junction had 6 bases not matched to a gene; V was cut back by 3 bases and J by 2 bases. This CDR3 is built from 16 residues. CDR3: CASSILGLAAYNEQFF. As DNA, the CDR3 is TGTGCCAGTAGTATCTTAGGACTAGCAGCCTACAATGAGCAGTTCTTC.

This clone was found many times. The genes are TRBV7-9 and TRBJ1-1, with TRBD1 matching over 8 bases. V was pared by 5 bases and J by 1 base, with 6 bases of the junction left unmatched. This CDR3 has 15 residues. Per germline, CDR1 SEHNR and CDR2 FQNEAQ (reference sequence). This CDR3 reads CASSPWDRKNTEAFF. The CDR3 DNA follows: TGTGCCAGCAGCCCCTGGGACAGGAAGAACACTGAAGCTTTCTTT.

This clone has only one observation. The CDR3, as DNA: TGTGCCAGCTCACCAGGGACAGGTGAAGCTTTCTTT. Its translation is CASSPGTGEAFF. V and J are TRBV18 and TRBJ1-1; the match to TRBD1 covers 8 bases. This CDR3 is 12 amino acids long. After removal of 2 bases from V and 7 bases from J, the junction contained 0 bases not matched to a gene. The germline V gene encodes CDR1 KGHSH and CDR2 LQKENI.

The chain is built from TRBV15 and TRBJ2-7; 7 bases line up with TRBD1. J was trimmed by 2 bases and V by 5 bases; bases with no gene match: 3. Germline V CDR1 and CDR2: LNHNV, YYDKDF (reference sequence). CDR3 length equals 13 residues. CDR3 DNA sequence: TGTGCCACCAGCGACGACAGGGCCTACGAGCAGTACTTC. This codes for CATSDDRAYEQYF. The full variable domain, completed using reference TRBV15 and TRBJ2-7, is DAMVIQNPRYQVTQFGKPVTLSCSQTLNHNVMYWYQQKSSQAPKLLFHYYDKDFNNEADTPDNFQSRRPNTSFCFLDIRSPGLGDTAMYLCATSDDRAYEQYFGPGTRLTVT.